The 24 T cell receptor beta chains below were found in one sample sequenced in a study of blood T cell repertoires in COVID-19. Method: immunoSEQ multiplex PCR; TCRdb's copy keeps in-frame clones and lacks some. The sample has roughly 150,000 clones, 79% seen once. Material for sequencing was PBMCs or T cells enriched from blood (not recorded which). Receptors originate from a woman in her 70s in a cohort exposed to, infected with or recovered from COVID-19 (not recorded which).

The chain uses TRBV10-3 and TRBJ2-1; 13 bases line up with TRBD2. Unmatched junction bases numbered 12, after V lost 10 bases and J lost 3 bases. CDR1 is ENHRY and CDR2 is SYGVKD in the germline V gene. The CDR3 is made up of 17 amino acids. For the CDR3, the DNA is TGTGCCACCAGGACTAGCGGGAGAAGTGGTTTCTACAATGAGCAGTTCTTC. Protein sequence: CATRTSGRSGFYNEQFF.

This clone was seen only once. The chain recombines TRBV28 with TRBJ1-2; D is unclear. Germline assignment: CDR1 MDHEN and CDR2 SYDVKM. Trimming cost V 7 bases and J 8 bases, with 14 bases left between them. The CDR3 is made up of 12 amino acids. The CDR3 spells CASIRAPGGYTF. The DNA for the CDR3 is TGTGCCAGCATTCGGGCGCCGGGGGGCTACACCTTC.

The chain combines TRBV7-2 with TRBJ2-5; TRBD2 matches at 9 bases. The CDR3 spans 14 residues. After removal of 3 bases from V and 5 bases from J, the junction contained 4 bases not matched to a gene. Germline-derived CDR1 and CDR2 are SGHTA and FQGNSA. The CDR3 DNA is TGTGCCAGCAGCTTTAGCGGGAGCGGGGAGACCCAGTACTTC. Amino acids: CASSFSGSGETQYF.

The chain uses TRBV3-1 (or the pseudogene TRBV3-2) and TRBJ1-1, with D perhaps TRBD1 (6 bases). The CDR3 length is 16 residues. V was pared by 6 bases and J by 1 base, with 18 bases between. Per germline, CDR1 LGHDT and CDR2 YNNKEL (reference sequence). The CDR3 loop is CASSTPGHSGNTEAFF. The CDR3 bases are TGTGCCAGCAGTACCCCGGGACACTCGGGGAACACTGAAGCTTTCTTT.

The gene calls are TRBV27 and TRBJ2-5, with unresolved D. This CDR3 contains 14 residues. The V gene lost 4 bases and the J gene lost 2 bases, with 11 bases spanning the gap. In germline, CDR1 is MNHEY, CDR2 SMNVEV (reference sequence). The CDR3 reads CASSSWAGQETQYF. The CDR3 DNA reads as TGTGCCAGCAGTTCCTGGGCAGGACAAGAGACCCAGTACTTC.

This chain connects TRBV30 to TRBJ1-5; D not resolved. The V gene lost 0 bases and the J gene lost 6 bases, with 9 bases spanning the gap. The CDR3 length is 13 residues. Looked up from germline, CDR1 is GTSNPN and CDR2 is SVGIG (reference sequence). CDR3 region: CAWSVRGAQPQHF. In DNA form, the CDR3 reads TGTGCCTGGAGTGTACGCGGAGCTCAGCCCCAGCATTTT.

This rearrangement joins TRBV7-8 to TRBJ2-1; unclear D gene. Germline V gene data show CDR1 as SGHVS and CDR2 as FQNEAQ. This CDR3 is 17 amino acids long. Trimming stripped 5 bases from V and 2 bases from J, with 19 bases between. The CDR3: CASSALDPTPPYNEQFF. As DNA, the CDR3 is TGTGCCAGCAGCGCCTTAGATCCAACCCCCCCCTACAATGAGCAGTTCTTC.

The gene calls are TRBV5-5 and TRBJ1-5; the D is unclear. Trimming shortened V by 8 bases and J by 7 bases, and 16 bases separated the two germline ends. Germline assignment: CDR1 SGHKS and CDR2 YYEKEE (reference sequence). The CDR3 runs 13 residues. CDR3 region: CASARGSGQPQHF. For the CDR3, the DNA is TGTGCCAGTGCCCGGGGTTCCGGGCAGCCCCAGCATTTT.

V gene TRBV4-3 combines with J gene TRBJ2-7, with 10 bases lining up with TRBD2. J lost 3 bases, V lost 0 bases, and 8 bases had no gene match. This CDR3 is 17 amino acids long. The germline gives CDR1 LGHNA, CDR2 YSLEER. The CDR3 loop is CASSQDLPSGSSYEQYF. DNA for the CDR3: TGCGCCAGCAGCCAAGATCTCCCTAGCGGGAGTAGCTACGAGCAGTACTTC.

Only one count was recorded for this clone. The V gene is TRBV2, the J gene TRBJ2-3; TRBD2 matches 10 bases. The CDR3 runs to 13 residues. V dropped 4 bases and J dropped 5; count of bases not matched to a gene: 0. From germline, CDR1 is SNHLY and CDR2 FYNNEI. CDR3 protein: CASSGLAGDTQYF. The CDR3 DNA is TGTGCCAGCAGTGGACTAGCGGGAGATACGCAGTATTTT.

This clone was counted only a few times. J is TRBJ2-7 and V is TRBV4-2, with 9 bases matching TRBD1. Germline CDR1 reads LGHNA; CDR2 reads YNFKEQ. The CDR3 has 17 amino acids. The junction had 7 bases not matched to a gene; V was cut back by 0 bases and J by 1 base. The CDR3 DNA is TGTGCCAGCAGCCAAGAAGAGATGGACAGGGGATCCTACGAGCAGTACTTC. Translating it yields CASSQEEMDRGSYEQYF.

The V call is TRBV11-2, the J call TRBJ2-5, with D perhaps TRBD1 (6 bases). Germline loops: CDR1 SGHAT, CDR2 FQNNGV. The CDR3 covers 13 residues. The germline V and J ends were trimmed by 3 bases and 3 bases, with 8 bases remaining between them. The CDR3 spells CASSFGQKETQYF. CDR3 nucleotide sequence: TGTGCCAGCAGCTTCGGACAGAAAGAGACCCAGTACTTC.

About this clone: No DNA is shown, since the ends of the CDR3 on it are uncertain; the CDR3 is the one TCRdb lists. The chain joins TRBV12-3 or TRBV12-4 to TRBJ2-2; the table names TRBD2, a call not compared with the DNA. The CDR3 sequence runs 12 residues, both termini included. The CDR3 protein is CASSSSGGELFF.

CDR3 sequence reads: CASSLAESTEAFF. The CDR3 DNA sequence: TGTGCCAGCAGCTTAGCCGAGAGCACTGAAGCTTTCTTT. The chain employs TRBV11-1 and TRBJ1-1; no reliable D call. This CDR3 has 13 amino acids. From germline, CDR1 is SGHAT and CDR2 FQDESV (reference sequence). V shed 0 bases and J shed 4 bases, with 6 bases lying between them. Full variable domain (remainder filled in from reference TRBV11-1 and TRBJ1-1): EAEVAQSPRYKITEKSQAVAFWCDPISGHATLYWYRQILGQGPELLVQFQDESVVDDSQLPKDRFSAERLKGVDSTLKIQPAELGDSAMYLCASSLAESTEAFFGQGTRLTVV.

The rearrangement uses TRBV3-1 (or the pseudogene TRBV3-2) and TRBJ2-7, with 7 nucleotides matching TRBD2. Germline V gene data show CDR1 as LGHDT and CDR2 as YNNKEL (reference sequence). V lost 3 bases, J lost 6 bases, and 11 bases stayed unmatched. There are 15 residues in the CDR3. The CDR3 DNA reads as TGTGCCAGCAGCCATCGAGGCAGCGGGACGGTCGAGCAGTACTTC. Protein sequence: CASSHRGSGTVEQYF.

CDR3 region: CASSVAAPGKDTQYF. The CDR3 DNA is TGTGCCAGCAGCGTAGCCGCCCCGGGAAAAGATACGCAGTATTTT. The rearrangement uses TRBV9 and TRBJ2-3, with D perhaps matching TRBD2 (5 bases). CDR3 length: 15 residues. Germline V gene lookup returns CDR1 SGDLS and CDR2 YYNGEE. V was clipped by 0 bases and J by 5 bases, with 13 bases between them.

This clone was detected only once. The chain combines TRBV18 with TRBJ2-5, with a tentative D call TRBD2 (6 bases). CDR1 is KGHSH, CDR2 LQKENI, per germline. CDR3 length equals 14 residues. V was clipped by 8 bases and J by 0 bases, with 13 bases between them. DNA for the CDR3: TGTGCCAGCGCGCGGGACTTGTACCAAGAGACCCAGTACTTC. This sequence encodes CASARDLYQETQYF.

This chain joins TRBV4-2 and TRBJ1-2; 9 bases are a match to TRBD1. CDR3 length: 15 residues. Germline values: CDR1 LGHNA, CDR2 YNFKEQ. V dropped 0 bases and J dropped 4; count of bases not matched to a gene: 3. The CDR3 loop is CASSQEDRGRYGYTF. The CDR3 nucleotides read TGTGCCAGCAGCCAAGAGGACAGGGGCCGCTATGGCTACACCTTC.

This clone was found once. The V call is TRBV3-1 (or the pseudogene TRBV3-2), the J call TRBJ2-7; TRBD1 might be the D (5 bases). There are 14 residues in the CDR3. Trimming pared 1 base from V and 0 bases from J, leaving 7 bases between. The germline gives CDR1 LGHDT, CDR2 YNNKEL (reference sequence). The CDR3 DNA reads as TGTGCCAGCAGCCAAGGGGGCTACTCCTACGAGCAGTACTTC. Protein product: CASSQGGYSYEQYF.

This clone has more than one count but fewer than ten. This rearrangement joins TRBV27 to TRBJ1-2; TRBD1 aligns across 8 bases. In germline, CDR1 is MNHEY, CDR2 SMNVEV (reference sequence). This CDR3 comprises 16 residues. V lost 6 bases to trimming and J lost 3 bases; unmatched junction nucleotides: 12. The CDR3: CASSRSSGTGDYGYTF. The CDR3 DNA is TGTGCCAGCAGCCGAAGCTCCGGGACAGGAGACTATGGCTACACCTTC.

The chain couples TRBV5-1 to TRBJ2-7, with 10 bases matching TRBD2. Germline assignment: CDR1 SGHRS and CDR2 YFSETQ. The ends lost 0 bases at V and 6 bases at J; junction bases unmatched: 9. The CDR3 is made up of 16 amino acids. As DNA, the CDR3 is TGCGCCAGCAGCTTGGCGGCTAGCGGGAGTCTCCTCGAGCAGTACTTC. Its translation is CASSLAASGSLLEQYF.

The chain recombines TRBV19 with TRBJ2-7, with 11 bases lining up with TRBD1. V was pared by 3 bases and J by 2 bases, with 3 bases of the junction left unmatched. The CDR3 runs to 15 residues. In germline, CDR1 is LNHDA, CDR2 SQIVND (reference sequence). This CDR3 reads CASSITGQGAYEQYF. The CDR3 DNA reads as TGTGCCAGTAGTATCACGGGACAGGGGGCCTACGAGCAGTACTTC.

The V and J genes are TRBV5-1 and TRBJ1-4; a possible D gene is TRBD1 (6 bases). V lost 4 bases to trimming and J lost 8 bases, with 18 bases between them. Germline loops: CDR1 SGHRS, CDR2 YFSETQ. The CDR3 runs 15 residues. CDR3 amino acids: CASSPVGGGGEKLFF. As DNA, the CDR3 is TGCGCCAGCAGCCCCGTGGGGGGGGGCGGCGAAAAACTGTTTTTT.

The rearrangement uses TRBV6-5 and TRBJ1-2; tentative D call: TRBD1 (6 bases). Germline loops: CDR1 MNHEY, CDR2 SVGAGI. The ends were cut back, 6 bases at V and 7 bases at J, with 15 bases in the middle. This CDR3 contains 13 residues. The CDR3 protein is CASRRQESGGYTF. The CDR3 region has the DNA TGTGCCAGCAGGAGACAGGAGTCGGGTGGCTACACCTTC.